One sample yielded the 4 T cell receptor beta chains listed below, sequenced in a study of T cell repertoires in cytomegalovirus infection. TCRdb called the reads again in MiXCR, with one record for every CDR3 protein. The sample contains some 800,000 distinct CDR3 sequences, just under 30% of which appear only once. The antigens of these receptors remain unknown. The source was cultured CD8+ T cells from PBMCs, collected from culture after CMV antigen stimulation. The receptor source for this set is a human donor in good health (CMV status not recorded). Some clones in this sample may be carry-over from other donors' samples.

This clonotype was seen only a few times. This sequence joins TRBV7-6 and TRBJ2-2, with no clear D. The V and J ends lost 1 base and 5 bases respectively, with 11 bases between them. The CDR3 has 15 amino acids. Germline V gene data show CDR1 as SGHVS and CDR2 as FNYEAQ. As DNA, the CDR3 is TGTGCCAGCAGCTTAGGCCGGCACCCGACCGGGGAGCTGTTTTTT. Protein product: CASSLGRHPTGELFF.

V and J are TRBV6-2 or TRBV6-3 and TRBJ2-2; D possibly corresponds to TRBD1 (5 bases). CDR1 is MNHEY and CDR2 is SVGEGT in the germline V gene. This CDR3 is built from 17 residues. Trimming removed 4 bases at V and 0 bases at J, with 15 bases between. CDR3 bases: TGTGCCAGCAGTTCGCAACAGGTTGACCCGAACACCGGGGAGCTGTTTTTT. The encoded protein is CASSSQQVDPNTGELFF.

The chain carries TRBV7-9 and TRBJ2-1, with D unresolved. CDR1 and CDR2 from the germline V gene are SEHNR and FQNEAQ (reference sequence). The V and J ends lost 6 bases and 6 bases respectively, with 15 bases between them. The CDR3 loop spans 14 amino acids. CDR3 protein: CASRGFLAPNEQFF. In DNA, the CDR3 is TGTGCCAGCAGGGGTTTTTTGGCCCCCAATGAGCAGTTCTTC.

J is TRBJ1-1 and V is TRBV19, with D perhaps TRBD1 (6 bases). Between the trimmed V and J ends, which lost 4 bases and 6 bases, there was a span of 18 bases. The CDR3 covers 15 residues. Per germline, CDR1 LNHDA and CDR2 SQIVND (reference sequence). For the CDR3, the DNA is TGTGCCAGTAGTAATACGGACAGCCCGGGGTCTGAAGCTTTCTTT. This translates into CASSNTDSPGSEAFF.